This passage covers 27 T cell receptor beta chains from one sample sequenced in a study of blood T cell repertoires in COVID-19. Using immunoSEQ multiplex PCR, the repertoire was profiled, and TCRdb retains in-frame clones only, with some absent. The table lists about 350,000 clones, about 90% of them singletons, with 1% in the top ten. Material: PBMCs or T cells enriched from blood (not recorded which). All receptors derive from a young woman who had recovered from COVID-19.

The gene calls are TRBV7-9 and TRBJ2-7, with a possible D match to TRBD1 (7 bases). The V end was cut by 4 bases, the J end by 6 bases, with 13 bases between. The CDR3 runs to 13 residues. Per the germline V gene, CDR1 is SEHNR and CDR2 is FQNEAQ (reference sequence). The CDR3 DNA reads TGTGCCAGCAGCTGGGGGGCAGGGGGCGAGCAGTACTTC. Translating gives CASSWGAGGEQYF.

This clone was seen only once. The V call is TRBV27, the J call TRBJ1-3; D is perhaps TRBD1 (6 bases). V lost 3 bases to trimming and J lost 4 bases, with 13 bases between them. The CDR3 is made up of 15 amino acids. From germline, CDR1 is MNHEY and CDR2 SMNVEV (reference sequence). CDR3 sequence reads: CASSLGHPGGNTIYF. DNA of the CDR3: TGTGCCAGCAGTTTGGGACACCCGGGAGGAAACACCATATATTTT.

As DNA, the CDR3 is TGCGCCAGCAGCTCAGGGAATACGCAGTATTTT. Protein product: CASSSGNTQYF. J is TRBJ2-3 and V is TRBV5-1; TRBD1 is a possible D gene (5 bases). The V end lost 3 bases, the J end lost 7 bases, and 6 bases lay between the germline ends. There are 11 residues in the CDR3. Germline V gene lookup returns CDR1 SGHRS and CDR2 YFSETQ.

The chain employs TRBV19 and TRBJ1-2; 7 bases agree with TRBD1. Trimming removed 3 bases from V and 2 bases from J; junction bases left unmatched: 3. CDR1 LNHDA and CDR2 SQIVND come from the germline V gene (reference sequence). This CDR3 spans 14 amino acids. Written as DNA, the CDR3 is TGTGCCAGTAGTATCCTACAGGGGAACTATGGCTACACCTTC. Protein sequence: CASSILQGNYGYTF. Complete variable domain (other parts from reference TRBV19 and TRBJ1-2): DGGITQSPKYLFRKEGQNVTLSCEQNLNHDAMYWYRQDPGQGLRLIYYSQIVNDFQKGDIAEGYSVSREKKESFPLTVTSAQKNPTAFYLCASSILQGNYGYTFGSGTRLTVV.

A word on this clone: A much bigger clone sits one base away, suggesting this may be a read error. The chain combines TRBV6-5 with TRBJ2-7, with D maybe TRBD2 (5 bases). CDR1 is MNHEY, CDR2 SVGAGI, per germline. The CDR3 loop spans 12 amino acids. Trimming left V 6 bases short and J 1 base short, with 7 bases between. The CDR3, as DNA: TGTGCCAGCAGACGGACTTCCTACGAGCAGTACTTC. Protein sequence: CASRRTSYEQYF.

The chain uses TRBV10-3 and TRBJ2-3, with a possible D match to TRBD2 (6 bases). The V gene lost 6 bases and the J gene lost 5 bases, with 15 bases spanning the gap. This CDR3 spans 14 amino acids. CDR1 is ENHRY and CDR2 is SYGVKD in the germline V gene. The CDR3 sequence is CAISGTGTRDTQYF. CDR3 nucleotide sequence: TGTGCCATCAGCGGGACTGGAACGAGAGATACGCAGTATTTT.

The chain carries TRBV6-5 and TRBJ1-2; maybe TRBD1 (5 bases). The CDR3 totals 12 residues. V lost 2 bases to trimming and J lost 7 bases, with 8 bases between them. The germline V gene has CDR1 MNHEY and CDR2 SVGAGI. CDR3: CASSYVGGGYTF. CDR3 coding DNA: TGTGCCAGCAGTTACGTGGGGGGTGGCTACACCTTC.

The genes are TRBV28 and TRBJ1-1; D is ambiguous. Germline loops: CDR1 MDHEN, CDR2 SYDVKM. The CDR3 covers 15 residues. Trimming left V 2 bases short and J 3 bases short, with 13 bases between. This CDR3 reads CASSLRAGWDTEAFF. The CDR3, as DNA: TGTGCCAGCAGTTTAAGGGCGGGCTGGGACACTGAAGCTTTCTTT.

The chain carries TRBV12-3 or TRBV12-4 and TRBJ1-2, with 10 bases that match TRBD1. The CDR3 extends over 13 amino acids. After removal of 7 bases from V and 3 bases from J, the junction contained 2 bases not matched to a gene. CDR3: CASMGQGHYGYTF. Written as DNA, the CDR3 is TGTGCCAGCATGGGACAGGGGCACTATGGCTACACCTTC.

The rearrangement joins TRBV9 to TRBJ2-1; a possible D gene is TRBD2 (7 bases). CDR3 length equals 15 residues. Germline V lookup: CDR1 SGDLS, CDR2 YYNGEE. V lost 0 bases and J 5 bases, leaving 12 bases between the germline ends. The CDR3 sequence: CASSVAGGLNNEQFF. CDR3 nucleotide sequence: TGTGCCAGCAGCGTAGCCGGGGGGCTTAACAATGAGCAGTTCTTC.

The chain links TRBV9 to TRBJ1-2; possibly TRBD1 for D (6 bases). The CDR3 is 17 amino acids. V was shortened by 4 bases and J by 8 bases, with 27 bases between the two germline ends. Germline CDR1 SGDLS, CDR2 YYNGEE. The CDR3 DNA is TGTGCCAGCAGCCACGGACAGACAACGTCCCCAGAGCGGGGCTACACCTTC. Its translation: CASSHGQTTSPERGYTF.

The chain joins TRBV9 to TRBJ1-1; 10 nucleotides align to TRBD1. Looked up from germline, CDR1 is SGDLS and CDR2 is YYNGEE. The V segment lost 7 bases and the J segment 7 bases; nucleotides outside the gene matches: 13. The CDR3 contains 15 residues. The CDR3 coding sequence is TGTGCCAGCGATCATTCCGGGACAGGGGACCTTGAAGCTTTCTTT. It is translated as CASDHSGTGDLEAFF.

V and J are TRBV7-9 and TRBJ1-1; D unclear. The CDR3 length is 14 residues. Germline CDR1 is SEHNR and CDR2 is FQNEAQ (reference sequence). V dropped 7 bases and J dropped 0 bases, with 12 bases sitting between them. CDR3 residues: CASTRLGMNTEAFF. CDR3 coding DNA: TGTGCCAGCACGAGACTCGGGATGAACACTGAAGCTTTCTTT.

This clone showed up just once. The chain is built from TRBV5-8 and TRBJ1-5; D gene ambiguous. The CDR3 contains 15 residues. Trimming removed 0 bases from V and 0 bases from J, with 7 bases in between. Germline V gives CDR1 SGHTS, CDR2 YDEGEE. The CDR3 coding sequence is TGTGCCAGCAGCTTGGGCGGCCATAGCAATCAGCCCCAGCATTTT. It yields the protein CASSLGGHSNQPQHF.

The chain joins TRBV7-9 to TRBJ1-4, with a possible D match to TRBD1 (6 bases). The ends were cut back, 7 bases at V and 4 bases at J, with 10 bases in the middle. Germline CDR1 and CDR2: SEHNR and FQNEAQ (reference sequence). The CDR3 is made up of 13 amino acids. CDR3 amino acids: CASTLDSNEKLFF. The CDR3 DNA is TGTGCCAGCACCTTGGACAGTAATGAAAAACTGTTTTTT. Looking up the rest from reference TRBV7-9 and TRBJ1-4 gives the full variable domain: DTGVSQNPRHKITKRGQNVTFRCDPISEHNRLYWYRQTLGQGPEFLTYFQNEAQLEKSRLLSDRFSAERPKGSFSTLEIQRTEQGDSAMYLCASTLDSNEKLFFGSGTQLSVL.

The gene calls are TRBV19 and TRBJ1-6, with D unclear. Trimming took off 2 bases at V and 0 bases at J, with 14 bases between the two ends. Germline values: CDR1 LNHDA, CDR2 SQIVND (reference sequence). There are 18 residues in the CDR3. The CDR3 region has the DNA TGTGCCAGTAGTATACCCAGAGGTACGAGCTCCTATAATTCACCCCTCCACTTT. Translated, it gives CASSIPRGTSSYNSPLHF.

J is TRBJ1-2 and V is TRBV20-1; D gene unclear. The CDR3 is 11 residues long. The V end was cut by 6 bases, the J end by 5 bases, with 10 bases between. The germline V gene encodes CDR1 DFQATT and CDR2 SNEGSKA (reference sequence). The CDR3 DNA reads TGCAGTGCCGTTCCGGAGTATGGCTACACCTTC. It specifies CSAVPEYGYTF.

This sequence joins TRBV28 and TRBJ1-2; a weak D match, TRBD1 (5 bases). V was clipped by 6 bases and J by 7 bases, with 18 bases between them. CDR1 is MDHEN and CDR2 is SYDVKM in the germline V gene. This CDR3 has 14 amino acids. The DNA of the CDR3 is TGTGCCAGCAGCCGACAGCTTACACTGGGTGGCTACACCTTC. This encodes CASSRQLTLGGYTF.

The CDR3 here is CASTPGEGIYNEQFF. For the CDR3, the DNA is TGTGCCAGCACCCCGGGGGAGGGAATCTACAATGAGCAGTTCTTC. The chain uses TRBV11-2 and TRBJ2-1, with 7 bases matching TRBD2. The J segment lost 3 bases and the V segment lost 7 bases, leaving 9 bases of the junction unmatched. CDR3 size: 15 residues. Germline CDR1 reads SGHAT; CDR2 reads FQNNGV.

This clone was seen only a few times. This sequence joins TRBV27 and TRBJ1-1; a weak D match, TRBD1 (5 bases). The V and J ends lost 6 bases and 0 bases respectively, with 11 bases between them. The CDR3 loop spans 14 amino acids. Germline V gives CDR1 MNHEY, CDR2 SMNVEV (reference sequence). The CDR3, as DNA: TGTGCCAGCAGACGACAGAACATGAACACTGAAGCTTTCTTT. Translated, it gives CASRRQNMNTEAFF.

J is TRBJ1-5 and V is TRBV6-1; TRBD1 matches 8 bases. The germline CDR1 and CDR2 sequences are MNHNS and SASEGT. Unmatched junction bases numbered 2, after V lost 2 bases and J lost 2 bases. The length of the CDR3 is 15 residues. The CDR3 DNA sequence: TGTGCCAGCAGTGAACTGGGACAGGGCAATCAGCCCCAGCATTTT. It translates to CASSELGQGNQPQHF.

This clone has a single count. The rearrangement links TRBV6-2 or TRBV6-3 to TRBJ2-5; 14 nucleotides align to TRBD2. Germline V gene sequence: CDR1 MNHEY, CDR2 SVGEGT. The CDR3 loop spans 18 amino acids. Unmatched junction bases numbered 10, after V lost 2 bases and J lost 5 bases. The CDR3 here is CASSYKRGLAGEKETQYF. The CDR3 nucleotides are TGTGCCAGCAGTTACAAAAGGGGACTAGCGGGGGAAAAGGAGACCCAGTACTTC.

This chain joins TRBV7-8 and TRBJ2-5; TRBD1 matches 12 bases. The trim removed 2 bases at V and 5 bases at J, leaving 9 bases unmatched. The length of the CDR3 is 17 residues. The V gene's germline CDR1 is SGHVS and CDR2 FQNEAQ. For the CDR3, the DNA is TGTGCCAGCAGCTTAACCTCCGGGACAGGGGGCAGGGAGACCCAGTACTTC. Protein sequence: CASSLTSGTGGRETQYF. The full variable domain, its missing parts supplied by reference TRBV7-8 and TRBJ2-5, is GAGVSQSPRYKVAKRGQDVALRCDPISGHVSLFWYQQALGQGPEFLTYFQNEAQLDKSGLPSDRFFAERPEGSVSTLKIQRTQQEDSAVYLCASSLTSGTGGRETQYFGPGTRLLVL.

The rearrangement uses TRBV29-1 and TRBJ2-1; D might be TRBD1 (8 bases). Trimming removed 6 bases from V and 5 bases from J, with 17 bases in between. CDR1 SQVTM and CDR2 ANQGSEA come from the germline V gene. The CDR3 sequence is 14 residues long. DNA for the CDR3: TGCAGCGTGGTTGACAGGGGAGGGAACAATGAGCAGTTCTTC. Encoded protein: CSVVDRGGNNEQFF.

This clone occurred once. The rearrangement links TRBV9 to TRBJ2-6, with TRBD1 identical over 12 bases. Germline V gene data show CDR1 as SGDLS and CDR2 as YYNGEE. This CDR3 has 17 amino acids. V lost 5 bases and J lost 2; bases outside the gene matches: 5. CDR3 sequence (DNA): TGTGCCAGCAGACCGGGACAGGGGGCCCCTGGGGCCAACGTCCTGACTTTC. Protein product: CASRPGQGAPGANVLTF.

This chain joins TRBV6-2 or TRBV6-3 and TRBJ2-2, with D possibly TRBD2 on 6 matching bases. The CDR3 is 14 amino acids. Germline V gene lookup returns CDR1 MNHEY and CDR2 SVGEGT. V lost 2 bases to trimming and J lost 4 bases, with 8 bases between them. The DNA of the CDR3 is TGTGCCAGCAGTTACAGGGAGGTCACCGGGGAGCTGTTTTTT. Translation gives CASSYREVTGELFF.

The CDR3 sequence: CASSLGTGGSPANYGYTF. The CDR3 nucleotides read TGTGCCAGCAGCCTAGGGACAGGCGGATCCCCAGCTAACTATGGCTACACCTTC. The J gene is TRBJ1-2, the V gene TRBV5-5; 8 positions match TRBD1. Germline values: CDR1 SGHKS, CDR2 YYEKEE (reference sequence). V was pared by 4 bases and J by 0 bases, with 14 bases of the junction left unmatched. The CDR3 is 18 residues long. Together with reference TRBV5-5 and TRBJ1-2, the CDR3 gives the full variable domain: DAGVTQSPTHLIKTRGQQVTLRCSPISGHKSVSWYQQVLGQGPQFIFQYYEKEERGRGNFPDRFSARQFPNYSSELNVNALLLGDSALYLCASSLGTGGSPANYGYTFGSGTRLTVV.